The 19 T cell receptor beta chains below were found in one sample sequenced in a study of glioma-infiltrating T cells after dendritic cell vaccination. The time point here: after dendritic cell vaccination, including at tumor progression/relapse. Profiled with immunoSEQ multiplex PCR; TCRdb holds only in-frame clones, not every one. The table has 110,000 or so clones, around 87% seen once. The sample consisted of blood, taken after dendritic cell vaccination. All receptors come from a human donor with glioblastoma.

This chain links TRBV2 with TRBJ1-1; 7 positions match TRBD1. Germline loops: CDR1 SNHLY, CDR2 FYNNEI. The CDR3 consists of 16 residues. V trimming: 9 bases; J trimming: 0 bases; junction bases outside the gene matches: 13. The CDR3 DNA reads as TGTGCCAGTAGGGTCGGACAGGCACTCATGAACACTGAAGCTTTCTTT. This gives the protein CASRVGQALMNTEAFF.

The chain links TRBV13 to TRBJ2-7; no reliable D call. CDR1 and CDR2 from the germline V gene are PRHDT and FYEKMQ (reference sequence). The CDR3 runs to 12 residues. Trimming stripped 0 bases from V and 3 bases from J, with 3 bases between. CDR3 region: CASSLGYYEQYF. In DNA, the CDR3 is TGTGCCAGCAGCTTAGGGTACTACGAGCAGTACTTC. Full variable domain (rest looked up from reference TRBV13 and TRBJ2-7): AAGVIQSPRHLIKEKRETATLKCYPIPRHDTVYWYQQGPGQDPQFLISFYEKMQSDKGSIPDRFSAQQFSDYHSELNMSSLELGDSALYFCASSLGYYEQYFGPGTRLTVT.

The genes are TRBV27 and TRBJ2-7, with 10 bases that match TRBD1. The CDR3 has 14 residues. Germline CDR1 and CDR2: MNHEY and SMNVEV (reference sequence). The junction had 5 bases not matched to a gene; V was cut back by 3 bases and J by 6 bases. For the CDR3, the DNA is TGTGCCAGCAGTTTCGGGACAGGGGTAAGCGAGCAGTACTTC. The encoded protein is CASSFGTGVSEQYF.

The count of this clone is one. The rearrangement uses TRBV6-5 and TRBJ2-7; D might be TRBD1 (5 bases). The CDR3 contains 14 residues. V lost 2 bases and J 2 bases, leaving 10 bases between the germline ends. From germline, CDR1 is MNHEY and CDR2 SVGAGI. CDR3 coding DNA: TGTGCCAGCAGTTACCAGGGATGGGCCTACGAGCAGTACTTC. This sequence encodes CASSYQGWAYEQYF.

The rearrangement uses TRBV11-1 and TRBJ2-2; D possibly corresponds to TRBD2 (5 bases). Germline V CDR1 and CDR2: SGHAT, FQDESV (reference sequence). This CDR3 spans 14 amino acids. Trimming left V 4 bases short and J 3 bases short, with 9 bases between. CDR3 nucleotide sequence: TGTGCCAGCAGCTCGACTACCTACACCGGGGAGCTGTTTTTT. Amino acid sequence: CASSSTTYTGELFF.

The chain couples TRBV9 to TRBJ2-1; no clear D gene. This CDR3 is built from 16 residues. Germline V gives CDR1 SGDLS, CDR2 YYNGEE. The V and J ends lost 2 bases and 0 bases respectively, with 12 bases between them. As DNA, the CDR3 is TGTGCCAGCAGCGTCGCCTCATGGAGCTCCTACAATGAGCAGTTCTTC. Its translation: CASSVASWSSYNEQFF. The full variable domain, completed using reference TRBV9 and TRBJ2-1, is DSGVTQTPKHLITATGQRVTLRCSPRSGDLSVYWYQQSLDQGLQFLIQYYNGEERAKGNILERFSAQQFPDLHSELNLSSLELGDSALYFCASSVASWSSYNEQFFGPGTRLTVL.

The rearrangement joins TRBV20-1 to TRBJ2-4; TRBD2 matches at 7 bases. V gave up 5 bases and J gave up 12 bases; unmatched junction bases: 7. Germline V gene sequence: CDR1 DFQATT, CDR2 SNEGSKA (reference sequence). The CDR3 is 11 residues long. For the CDR3, the DNA is TGCAGTGCTCGGGGGGAGAGGACTCAGTACTTC. It specifies CSARGERTQYF.

The CDR3 protein is CASSLRTTQETQYF. The CDR3 bases are TGTGCCAGCTCATTAAGGACTACCCAAGAGACCCAGTACTTC. J is TRBJ2-5 and V is TRBV18, with TRBD2 as a possible D gene (6 bases). Trimming removed 5 bases from V and 1 base from J, with 11 bases in between. Germline V gene lookup returns CDR1 KGHSH and CDR2 LQKENI. The CDR3 is made up of 14 amino acids.

This chain joins TRBV5-1 and TRBJ2-3, with 9 bases that match TRBD1. V trimming: 2 bases; J trimming: 5 bases; junction bases outside the gene matches: 6. Looked up from germline, CDR1 is SGHRS and CDR2 is YFSETQ. The CDR3 sequence is 15 residues long. The CDR3 sequence is CASSLGTGQGDTQYF. The CDR3 DNA reads TGCGCCAGCAGCTTAGGGACAGGGCAAGGAGATACGCAGTATTTT.

CDR3 nucleotide sequence: TGTGCCTGCTCCACAGGGGGCTCCTACGAGCAGTACTTC. Translating it yields CACSTGGSYEQYF. This sequence joins TRBV30 and TRBJ2-7, with TRBD1 matching 8 bases. The CDR3 has 13 amino acids. V was pared by 6 bases and J by 0 bases, with 4 bases of the junction left unmatched. Germline loops: CDR1 GTSNPN, CDR2 SVGIG (reference sequence).

The chain employs TRBV6-1 and TRBJ1-2; 7 bases line up with TRBD1. V shed 1 base, J shed 5 bases, and the junction held 10 bases outside the gene matches. The CDR3 contains 16 residues. Germline assignment: CDR1 MNHNS and CDR2 SASEGT. Here the CDR3 DNA reads TGTGCCAGCAGTGAAGGGGCCCCTACAGGGGTATATGGCTACACCTTC. Its translation is CASSEGAPTGVYGYTF.

This sequence joins TRBV5-1 and TRBJ1-5, with a possible D match to TRBD1 (5 bases). V lost 0 bases and J lost 1, with 8 bases in between. Germline CDR1 SGHRS, CDR2 YFSETQ. The CDR3 runs 15 residues. CDR3 in DNA: TGCGCCAGCAGCTTGGATCCAGGGAGCAATCAGCCCCAGCATTTT. Protein sequence: CASSLDPGSNQPQHF.

A few counts support this clone. The rearrangement uses TRBV4-1 and TRBJ1-2; 8 bases are shared with TRBD1. This CDR3 spans 15 amino acids. The germline CDR1 and CDR2 sequences are MGHRA and YSYEKL. Trimming took 4 bases from V and 0 from J; bases not matched to a gene: 4. The CDR3 spells CASSLTGGANYGYTF. CDR3 nucleotides: TGCGCCAGCAGCCTCACAGGGGGAGCTAACTATGGCTACACCTTC.

This clone was seen a few times. J is TRBJ2-2 and V is TRBV9, with TRBD1 matching over 8 bases. Trimming took 9 bases from V and 6 from J; bases not matched to a gene: 1. The length of the CDR3 is 11 residues. Germline CDR1 is SGDLS and CDR2 is YYNGEE. The CDR3 coding sequence is TGTGCCACAGGGGGCTCCGGGGAGCTGTTTTTT. As protein: CATGGSGELFF.

With respect to this clone: Other DNA sequences of this sample code for an identical CDR3. V usage is TRBV9 and J usage is TRBJ1-3; 7 bases are a match to TRBD1. This CDR3 region has 15 residues. V trimming: 0 bases; J trimming: 0 bases; junction bases outside the gene matches: 0. Germline V gene sequence: CDR1 SGDLS, CDR2 YYNGEE. The chain's CDR3 is CASSVGQGSGNTIYF. CDR3 in DNA: TGTGCCAGCAGCGTAGGACAGGGCTCTGGAAACACCATATATTTT.

The chain combines TRBV9 with TRBJ1-1, with D possibly matching TRBD1 (5 bases). Germline-derived CDR1 and CDR2 are SGDLS and YYNGEE. Between the trimmed V and J ends, which lost 2 bases and 3 bases, there was a span of 17 bases. This CDR3 comprises 16 residues. This CDR3 reads CASSVLPQGRYTEAFF. The CDR3 bases are TGTGCCAGCAGCGTTCTCCCGCAGGGCCGATACACTGAAGCTTTCTTT.

The V call is TRBV2, the J call TRBJ2-5; TRBD2 agrees at 13 bases. This CDR3 spans 15 amino acids. Germline V lookup: CDR1 SNHLY, CDR2 FYNNEI. V trimming: 4 bases; J trimming: 5 bases; junction bases outside the gene matches: 4. The CDR3 protein is CASSATSGGRETQYF. The CDR3 DNA is TGTGCCAGCAGTGCGACTAGCGGGGGGAGGGAGACCCAGTACTTC. Full variable domain (outside the CDR3, taken from reference TRBV2 and TRBJ2-5): EPEVTQTPSHQVTQMGQEVILRCVPISNHLYFYWYRQILGQKVEFLVSFYNNEISEKSEIFDDQFSVERPDGSNFTLKIRSTKLEDSAMYFCASSATSGGRETQYFGPGTRLLVL.

This chain uses TRBV5-6 with TRBJ2-7; 9 positions match TRBD2. V lost 4 bases, J lost 7 bases, and 12 bases stayed unmatched. The CDR3 covers 15 residues. Germline values: CDR1 SGHDT, CDR2 YYEEEE. CDR3 protein: CASSKLLAGSWEQYF. Here the CDR3 DNA reads TGTGCCAGCAGCAAACTACTAGCGGGCTCTTGGGAGCAGTACTTC.

V is TRBV5-1 and J is TRBJ1-4, with 9 bases matching TRBD1. CDR3 length: 15 amino acids. CDR1 SGHRS and CDR2 YFSETQ come from the germline V gene. Losses at the gene ends were 4 bases for V and 8 bases for J; bases not matched to a gene: 9. CDR3 residues: CASSIQGAGEEKLFF. The CDR3 DNA follows: TGCGCCAGCAGCATACAGGGGGCCGGAGAGGAAAAACTGTTTTTT.